These T cell receptor beta chains were read from a single sample in a study of regulatory T cells in long-lasting Graves disease. One entry per CDR3 protein results from TCRdb running MiXCR on the multiplex PCR reads. In the table there are roughly 380,000 distinct CDR3 sequences, 16% of which are singletons. The sample also formed part of further work on T cells in Graves' hyperthyroidism and ophthalmopathy.

The material was peripheral blood mononuclear cells (PBMCs), obtained at new diagnosis, from a patient treated with antithyroid drugs. These receptors were obtained from a middle-aged man with Graves disease. CDR3s include the opening cysteine and the closing phenylalanine or tryptophan. D genes are given only for firm matches. Clone size is given for some rows only: seen once, a few or many times, or a class if the clone is expanded.

d_gene: .
v_gene: TRBV7-9
len: 16
abundance: many
j_gene: TRBJ2-5
CDR3nt: TGTGCCAGCAGCTGGTGGACCGGATTTGGACGCGAGACCCAGTACTTC
CDR3aa: CASSWWTGFGRETQYF

d_gene: .
v_gene: TRBV4-1
len: 18
abundance: many
j_gene: TRBJ2-1
CDR3nt: TGCGCCAGCAGCCAAGATATGCCAGGACCGGCGGTCTACAATGAGCAGTTCTTC
CDR3aa: CASSQDMPGPAVYNEQFF

d_gene: .
v_gene: TRBV5-6
len: 15
abundance: few
j_gene: TRBJ2-7
CDR3nt: TGTGCCAGCAGCTTGGAGTCTGGGGTAGGGTACGAGCAGTACTTC
CDR3aa: CASSLESGVGYEQYF

d_gene: .
v_gene: TRBV2
len: 12
abundance: many
j_gene: TRBJ2-1
CDR3nt: TGTGCCAGCAGTGAGGGGTACAATGAGCAGTTCTTC
CDR3aa: CASSEGYNEQFF

d_gene: TRBD1
v_gene: TRBV3-1
len: 14
abundance: many
j_gene: TRBJ2-3
CDR3nt: TGTGCCAGCAGCCACGGGACAGGCACAGATACGCAGTATTTT
CDR3aa: CASSHGTGTDTQYF

d_gene: .
v_gene: TRBV20-1
len: 15
abundance: few
j_gene: TRBJ2-6
CDR3nt: TGCAGTGCTAGAATCGGCGGTACTGGGGCCAACGTCCTGACTTTC
CDR3aa: CSARIGGTGANVLTF

d_gene: .
v_gene: TRBV9
len: 14
abundance: many
j_gene: TRBJ2-7
CDR3nt: TGTGCCAGCAGCGAGGGCGGTGGGGTATACGAGCAGTACTTC
CDR3aa: CASSEGGGVYEQYF

d_gene: .
v_gene: TRBV20-1
len: 14
abundance: few
j_gene: TRBJ1-4
CDR3nt: TGCAGTGCTACTTTGTCGGTGACTAATGAAAAACTGTTTTTT
CDR3aa: CSATLSVTNEKLFF

d_gene: TRBD1
v_gene: TRBV5-1
len: 14
abundance: many
j_gene: TRBJ2-3
CDR3nt: TGCGCCAGCAGCTCCGGACAGGACATCGATACGCAGTATTTT
CDR3aa: CASSSGQDIDTQYF

d_gene: .
v_gene: TRBV5-5
len: 15
abundance: .
j_gene: TRBJ2-7
CDR3nt: TGTGCCAGCAGTTTTACCGGGACATCTTCCTACGAGCAGTACTTC
CDR3aa: CASSFTGTSSYEQYF

d_gene: .
v_gene: TRBV4-2
len: 16
abundance: few
j_gene: TRBJ2-1
CDR3nt: TGTGCCAGCAGCCAAGATCCCAGGGATGGGTACAATGAGCAGTTCTTC
CDR3aa: CASSQDPRDGYNEQFF

d_gene: TRBD1
v_gene: TRBV5-1
len: 14
abundance: .
j_gene: TRBJ2-1
CDR3nt: TGCGCCAGCAGCGAGGGACAGGGGGCCGATGAGCAGTTCTTC
CDR3aa: CASSEGQGADEQFF

d_gene: .
v_gene: TRBV2
len: 15
abundance: many
j_gene: TRBJ2-2
CDR3nt: TGTGCCAGCAGCCCATCATCAGGGGCGGCCGGGGAGCTGTTTTTT
CDR3aa: CASSPSSGAAGELFF

d_gene: TRBD1
v_gene: TRBV29-1
len: 14
abundance: many
j_gene: TRBJ2-1
CDR3nt: TGCAGCGTACCAGACGGGACAGCCTACAATGAGCAGTTCTTC
CDR3aa: CSVPDGTAYNEQFF

d_gene: TRBD2
v_gene: TRBV27
len: 17
abundance: many
j_gene: TRBJ2-3
CDR3nt: TGTGCCAGCAGACCTAGGACTAGCGGGGGACGCACAGATACGCAGTATTTT
CDR3aa: CASRPRTSGGRTDTQYF

d_gene: .
v_gene: TRBV18
len: 16
abundance: many
j_gene: TRBJ2-7
CDR3nt: TGTGCCAGCGCCTTAAATTCCGGGACAAACCCCTACGAGCAGTACTTC
CDR3aa: CASALNSGTNPYEQYF

d_gene: .
v_gene: TRBV5-6
len: 19
abundance: .
j_gene: TRBJ2-1
CDR3nt: TGTGCCAGCAGCAAACCTCGGATCTTCGAAGTAAGCTCCTACAATGAGCAGTTCTTC
CDR3aa: CASSKPRIFEVSSYNEQFF

d_gene: TRBD2
v_gene: TRBV2
len: 18
abundance: many
j_gene: TRBJ2-4
CDR3nt: TGTGCCAGCAGCCCACTAGCGGGGGACCCAGTAGCCAAAAACATTCAGTACTTC
CDR3aa: CASSPLAGDPVAKNIQYF

d_gene: TRBD1
v_gene: TRBV5-1
len: 15
abundance: .
j_gene: TRBJ2-5
CDR3nt: TGCGCCAGCAGCTTGTTCCGATCACAGGGGGAGACCCAGTACTTC
CDR3aa: CASSLFRSQGETQYF

d_gene: .
v_gene: TRBV7-9
len: 13
abundance: few
j_gene: TRBJ2-4
CDR3nt: TGTGCCAGCACCTCTCTAGGGGAAAACATTCAGTACTTC
CDR3aa: CASTSLGENIQYF

d_gene: .
v_gene: TRBV14
len: 15
abundance: .
j_gene: TRBJ1-1
CDR3nt: TGTGCCAGCAGCCCGAGGCTGGGGATACTGGCTGAAGCTTTCTTT
CDR3aa: CASSPRLGILAEAFF

d_gene: .
v_gene: TRBV20-1
len: 13
abundance: many
j_gene: TRBJ2-5
CDR3nt: TGCAGTGCTGGTTACCCCTCCCGGGAGACCCAGTACTTC
CDR3aa: CSAGYPSRETQYF

d_gene: .
v_gene: TRBV5-1
len: 17
abundance: .
j_gene: TRBJ2-7
CDR3nt: TGCGCCAGCAGCCCCCTGGCCCCCGGGCCAATAAGGGGTGAGCAGTACTTC
CDR3aa: CASSPLAPGPIRGEQYF

d_gene: .
v_gene: TRBV18
len: 15
abundance: many
j_gene: TRBJ1-5
CDR3nt: TGTGCCAGCTCACGGACTCAATTTAATGATCAGCCCCAGCATTTT
CDR3aa: CASSRTQFNDQPQHF

d_gene: TRBD1
v_gene: TRBV12-5
len: 14
abundance: many
j_gene: TRBJ2-5
CDR3nt: TGTGCTAGTGCCCTCTGGACAGGGGTAGAGACCCAGTACTTC
CDR3aa: CASALWTGVETQYF

d_gene: TRBD2
v_gene: TRBV20-1
len: 14
abundance: .
j_gene: TRBJ2-1
CDR3nt: TGCAGTGCTAGTGGGACTAGCGGGGGGGATGAGCAGTTCTTC
CDR3aa: CSASGTSGGDEQFF

d_gene: TRBD1
v_gene: TRBV4-2
len: 15
abundance: many
j_gene: TRBJ1-1
CDR3nt: TGTGCCAGCAGCATCGGGACAGGGGACAGCACTGAAGCTTTCTTT
CDR3aa: CASSIGTGDSTEAFF

d_gene: TRBD1
v_gene: TRBV5-4
len: 16
abundance: many
j_gene: TRBJ2-1
CDR3nt: TGTGCCAGCAGCTTGCCCGGGACAGGGAGGAACAATGAGCAGTTCTTC
CDR3aa: CASSLPGTGRNNEQFF

d_gene: TRBD1
v_gene: TRBV27
len: 15
abundance: many
j_gene: TRBJ1-1
CDR3nt: TGTGCCAGCAGACTATCAGGGGGGTTGTTCACTGAAGCTTTCTTT
CDR3aa: CASRLSGGLFTEAFF

d_gene: TRBD1
v_gene: TRBV25-1
len: 15
abundance: few
j_gene: TRBJ1-6
CDR3nt: TGTGCCAGCAGTGTAGGAACAGGGGGCGATTCACCCCTCCACTTT
CDR3aa: CASSVGTGGDSPLHF

d_gene: .
v_gene: TRBV29-1
len: 13
abundance: few
j_gene: TRBJ2-7
CDR3nt: TGCAGCGTTGCCGGGGTGCTCTCCTACGAGCAGTACTTC
CDR3aa: CSVAGVLSYEQYF

d_gene: TRBD2
v_gene: TRBV27
len: 15
abundance: .
j_gene: TRBJ2-3
CDR3nt: TGTGCCAGCAGTACTAGACTAGCGGGGGTGCTGTCGCAGTATTTT
CDR3aa: CASSTRLAGVLSQYF

d_gene: .
v_gene: TRBV5-1
len: 16
abundance: .
j_gene: TRBJ2-7
CDR3nt: TGCGCCAGCAGCTTGACTCGGGAGATCGACCCATACGAGCAGTACTTC
CDR3aa: CASSLTREIDPYEQYF

d_gene: .
v_gene: TRBV7-9
len: 15
abundance: few
j_gene: TRBJ1-5
CDR3nt: TGTGCCAGCAGCTTGGAGACGGACGCAGATCAGCCCCAGCATTTT
CDR3aa: CASSLETDADQPQHF

d_gene: TRBD1
v_gene: TRBV18
len: 14
abundance: .
j_gene: TRBJ1-6
CDR3nt: TGTGCCAGCTCACCACAGGACAGGGGCACACCCCTCCACTTT
CDR3aa: CASSPQDRGTPLHF

d_gene: .
v_gene: TRBV6-2/TRBV6-3
len: 15
abundance: few
j_gene: TRBJ1-6
CDR3nt: TGTGCCAGCACCACCGGGGCCTCATATAATTCACCCCTCCACTTT
CDR3aa: CASTTGASYNSPLHF

d_gene: .
v_gene: TRBV10-3
len: 18
abundance: few
j_gene: TRBJ2-1
CDR3nt: TGTGCCATCAGTGAGTCGGCGACTCCAGTGGGGTCCTACAATGAGCAGTTCTTC
CDR3aa: CAISESATPVGSYNEQFF

d_gene: TRBD2
v_gene: TRBV7-3
len: 12
abundance: many
j_gene: TRBJ2-3
CDR3nt: TGTGCCAGCAGCGGCGGGGGAGATACGCAGTATTTT
CDR3aa: CASSGGGDTQYF

d_gene: TRBD1
v_gene: TRBV2
len: 14
abundance: many
j_gene: TRBJ1-4
CDR3nt: TGTGCCAGCAGGATGGACAGGGGGCTTGAAAAACTGTTTTTT
CDR3aa: CASRMDRGLEKLFF

d_gene: TRBD1
v_gene: TRBV20-1
len: 14
abundance: .
j_gene: TRBJ2-3
CDR3nt: TGCAGTGCTAGGGGACAGGCGAGCACAGATACGCAGTATTTT
CDR3aa: CSARGQASTDTQYF

d_gene: TRBD1
v_gene: TRBV9
len: 14
abundance: many
j_gene: TRBJ1-1
CDR3nt: TGTGCCAGCAGCCCCGGACAGGTAGACACTGAAGCTTTCTTT
CDR3aa: CASSPGQVDTEAFF

d_gene: TRBD1
v_gene: TRBV7-3
len: 16
abundance: .
j_gene: TRBJ2-2
CDR3nt: TGTGCCAGCAGCTCCGGTGGACAGGGCTTCACCGGGGAGCTGTTTTTT
CDR3aa: CASSSGGQGFTGELFF